Presented here are 27 T cell receptor beta chains from one specimen sequenced in a study of blood T cell repertoires in COVID-19 (dated by TCRdb to 2019 to 2021). Preparation of the library involved the immunoSEQ multiplex PCR assay. The table comes from immuneACCESS by way of TCRdb, which keeps in-frame sequences with V and J called. Part of the clones is missing from these tables; in studies checked, under half for an unresolved V gene and the rest for unknown reasons. The sample table holds 100,000 to 150,000 clones, of which roughly 87% were seen once. The ten largest make up 6.6% of the sample. Sequencing was performed on peripheral blood. These receptors all stem from a man of 80 years or more with active or convalescent COVID-19.

The V and J genes are TRBV2 and TRBJ1-5, with 8 bases matching TRBD1. The CDR3 sequence is 14 residues long. Germline CDR1 SNHLY, CDR2 FYNNEI. J lost 5 bases, V lost 11 bases, and 11 bases had no gene match. This CDR3 reads CACRDRGRYQPQHF. CDR3 in DNA: TGTGCCTGTCGAGACAGGGGAAGGTATCAGCCCCAGCATTTT.

The rearrangement links TRBV28 to TRBJ1-5; no clear D gene. This CDR3 spans 12 amino acids. Germline CDR1 is MDHEN and CDR2 is SYDVKM. With 6 bases removed from V and 7 bases from J, the gap between germline ends came to 10 bases. The CDR3 DNA reads TGTGCCAGCAGACAGACGACACAGCCCCAGCATTTT. Translation gives CASRQTTQPQHF.

The chain carries TRBV27 and TRBJ2-2, with 7 bases identical to TRBD2. CDR1 is MNHEY, CDR2 SMNVEV, per germline (reference sequence). V shed 5 bases, J shed 2 bases, and the junction held 2 bases outside the gene matches. The length of the CDR3 is 14 residues. CDR3: CASSRAGNTGELFF. The DNA of the CDR3 is TGTGCCAGCAGTCGAGCGGGAAACACCGGGGAGCTGTTTTTT.

This chain uses TRBV7-8 with TRBJ1-3, with 9 positions matching TRBD1. Germline V gives CDR1 SGHVS, CDR2 FQNEAQ. The J segment lost 3 bases and the V segment lost 1 base, leaving 4 bases of the junction unmatched. This CDR3 is 16 amino acids long. CDR3 sequence: CASSLGGTGYGNTIYF. The CDR3 coding sequence is TGTGCCAGCAGCTTAGGAGGGACAGGGTATGGAAACACCATATATTTT.

The chain combines TRBV5-6 with TRBJ2-5; D may be TRBD2 (6 bases). The CDR3 covers 14 residues. Germline V gene sequence: CDR1 SGHDT, CDR2 YYEEEE. Trimming took off 4 bases at V and 5 bases at J, with 15 bases between the two ends. The CDR3 sequence is CASSTGLSGETQYF. In nucleotides, the CDR3 is TGTGCCAGCAGCACCGGACTAAGTGGGGAGACCCAGTACTTC.

This clone has a single count. J is TRBJ2-3 and V is TRBV5-1; D not resolved. V lost 0 bases and J lost 2, with 7 bases in between. This CDR3 spans 14 amino acids. CDR1 is SGHRS and CDR2 is YFSETQ in the germline V gene. The CDR3 bases are TGCGCCAGCAGCTTGGTACTTGCCACAGATACGCAGTATTTT. This encodes CASSLVLATDTQYF.

This clone has only one observation. This sequence joins TRBV11-2 and TRBJ2-3, with D possibly being TRBD2 (5 bases). CDR1 is SGHAT and CDR2 is FQNNGV in the germline V gene. The CDR3 runs 15 residues. V lost 3 bases, J lost 3 bases, and 13 bases lay in between. The CDR3 bases are TGTGCCAGCAGCTTTGACCTCACGGGGACAGATACGCAGTATTTT. Its translation is CASSFDLTGTDTQYF.

CDR3 in DNA: TGTGCCAGCAATCGGGCAGGGGGCTCGAATCAGCCCCAGCATTTT. Protein: CASNRAGGSNQPQHF. This chain connects TRBV9 to TRBJ1-5; 8 bases are a match to TRBD1. Germline V gives CDR1 SGDLS, CDR2 YYNGEE. The CDR3 has 15 residues. The trim removed 6 bases at V and 4 bases at J, leaving 9 bases unmatched.

The chain employs TRBV12-3 or TRBV12-4 and TRBJ2-7; 7 bases align to TRBD1. The CDR3 is 12 residues long. V lost 3 bases, J lost 6 bases, and 2 bases stayed unmatched. In nucleotides, the CDR3 is TGTGCCAGCAGTTTGTCAGGGGGCGAGCAGTACTTC. Translated, it gives CASSLSGGEQYF.

The V call is TRBV6-2 or TRBV6-3, the J call TRBJ1-1; D remains unclear. This CDR3 has 14 residues. Germline V gene lookup returns CDR1 MNHEY and CDR2 SVGEGT. V was cut by 0 bases and J by 0 bases, with 5 bases left in between. CDR3 in amino acids: CASSYSRVNTEAFF. For the CDR3, the DNA is TGTGCCAGCAGTTACTCGCGGGTGAACACTGAAGCTTTCTTT.

This clone was observed a handful of times. The CDR3 DNA reads as TGTGCCAGCAACAAAGCGGGACACAATGAGCAGTTCTTC. It yields the protein CASNKAGHNEQFF. The rearrangement joins TRBV12-3 or TRBV12-4 to TRBJ2-1, with 7 nucleotides matching TRBD2. The CDR3 covers 13 residues. Trimming removed 7 bases from V and 5 bases from J; junction bases left unmatched: 5.

The chain carries TRBV19 and TRBJ2-7; TRBD1 is a possible D gene (5 bases). The ends were cut back, 4 bases at V and 0 bases at J, with 10 bases in the middle. Germline lookup yields CDR1 LNHDA and CDR2 SQIVND (reference sequence). The length of the CDR3 is 14 residues. As DNA, the CDR3 is TGTGCCAGTAGTACTGGGGCTCTCTCCTACGAGCAGTACTTC. It yields the protein CASSTGALSYEQYF.

The gene calls are TRBV29-1 and TRBJ1-1; 8 bases match TRBD1. Per germline, CDR1 SQVTM and CDR2 ANQGSEA. Trimming cost V 6 bases and J 0 bases; bases outside gene matches: 6. The CDR3 has 14 residues. The CDR3 protein is CSVPGTGMNTEAFF. DNA of the CDR3: TGCAGCGTCCCCGGGACAGGAATGAACACTGAAGCTTTCTTT. Supplemented by reference TRBV29-1 and TRBJ1-1, the full variable domain reads SAVISQKPSRDICQRGTSLTIQCQVDSQVTMMFWYRQQPGQSLTLIATANQGSEATYESGFVIDKFPISRPNLTFSTLTVSNMSPEDSSIYLCSVPGTGMNTEAFFGQGTRLTVV.

The rearrangement joins TRBV5-8 to TRBJ1-2; D may be TRBD1 (6 bases). The CDR3 consists of 14 residues. CDR1 and CDR2 from the germline V gene are SGHTS and YDEGEE. Between the trimmed V and J ends, which lost 0 bases and 2 bases, there was a span of 8 bases. The CDR3 sequence: CASSLGQVNYGYTF. The CDR3 bases are TGTGCCAGCAGCTTGGGACAGGTCAACTATGGCTACACCTTC.

V gene TRBV20-1 combines with J gene TRBJ2-3; 11 positions match TRBD2. Trimming cost V 3 bases and J 2 bases; bases outside gene matches: 10. This CDR3 is built from 17 residues. CDR1 and CDR2 (germline): DFQATT, SNEGSKA (reference sequence). The CDR3 bases are TGCAGTGCTAGTAGGGGTACTAGCGGGGGACTCACAGATACGCAGTATTTT. Translation gives CSASRGTSGGLTDTQYF.

The chain couples TRBV5-1 to TRBJ1-1, with no clear D. There are 13 residues in the CDR3. CDR1 is SGHRS, CDR2 YFSETQ, per germline. V lost 0 bases and J lost 1, with 4 bases in between. CDR3 protein: CASSLEQNTEAFF. CDR3 bases: TGCGCCAGCAGCTTGGAGCAGAACACTGAAGCTTTCTTT. The entire variable domain, with the rest obtained from reference TRBV5-1 and TRBJ1-1, is as follows: KAGVTQTPRYLIKTRGQQVTLSCSPISGHRSVSWYQQTPGQGLQFLFEYFSETQRNKGNFPGRFSGRQFSNSRSEMNVSTLELGDSALYLCASSLEQNTEAFFGQGTRLTVV.

CDR3 region: CASSLDRGLGNTIYF. The DNA of the CDR3 is TGTGCCAGCAGCTTGGACAGGGGGCTAGGAAACACCATATATTTT. The chain has TRBV5-6 and TRBJ1-3; 9 positions match TRBD1. Germline loops: CDR1 SGHDT, CDR2 YYEEEE. Losses at the gene ends were 0 bases for V and 4 bases for J; bases not matched to a gene: 2. The CDR3 consists of 15 residues.

The chain couples TRBV11-2 to TRBJ2-7, with TRBD1 as a possible D gene (6 bases). Trimming left V 1 base short and J 2 bases short, with 12 bases between. CDR1 SGHAT and CDR2 FQNNGV come from the germline V gene. The CDR3 totals 15 residues. CDR3 sequence: CASSLVATGPYEQYF. CDR3 nucleotide sequence: TGTGCCAGCAGCTTAGTCGCGACAGGACCCTACGAGCAGTACTTC.

The chain uses TRBV5-4 and TRBJ1-1; a weak D match, TRBD1 (6 bases). This CDR3 comprises 16 residues. Germline V gene lookup returns CDR1 SGHNT and CDR2 YYREEE (reference sequence). V was pared by 0 bases and J by 0 bases, with 12 bases between. The CDR3 protein is CASSLAAGTLNTEAFF. CDR3 sequence (DNA): TGTGCCAGCAGCTTGGCGGCCGGGACATTGAACACTGAAGCTTTCTTT. Based on the CDR3 plus reference TRBV5-4 and TRBJ1-1, the full variable domain is ETGVTQSPTHLIKTRGQQVTLRCSSQSGHNTVSWYQQALGQGPQFIFQYYREEENGRGNFPPRFSGLQFPNYSSELNVNALELDDSALYLCASSLAAGTLNTEAFFGQGTRLTVV.

This CDR3 is CASSYSRTDGYTF. As DNA, the CDR3 is TGTGCCAGCAGTTATTCCCGAACAGATGGCTACACCTTC. V gene TRBV6-6 combines with J gene TRBJ1-2; D uncertain. The CDR3 sequence is 13 residues long. V was clipped by 3 bases and J by 6 bases, with 11 bases between them. Germline assignment: CDR1 MNHNY and CDR2 SVGAGI (reference sequence).

The chain links TRBV3-1 (or the pseudogene TRBV3-2) to TRBJ1-1; the match to TRBD1 covers 12 bases. Germline V gene sequence: CDR1 LGHDT, CDR2 YNNKEL (reference sequence). The trim removed 0 bases at V and 5 bases at J, leaving 10 bases unmatched. There are 18 residues in the CDR3. CDR3 region: CASSQETGGQGAETEAFF. CDR3 coding DNA: TGTGCCAGCAGCCAAGAAACCGGGGGACAGGGGGCGGAGACTGAAGCTTTCTTT.

V is TRBV4-1 and J is TRBJ2-3; 10 positions agree with TRBD2. This CDR3 has 15 amino acids. CDR1 and CDR2 (germline): MGHRA, YSYEKL. Trimming removed 1 base from V and 7 bases from J; junction bases left unmatched: 5. CDR3 region: CASSQGGLARYTQYF. In nucleotides, the CDR3 is TGCGCCAGCAGCCAAGGGGGACTAGCGAGATATACGCAGTATTTT.

This chain connects TRBV3-1 (or the pseudogene TRBV3-2) to TRBJ1-3; tentatively, D is TRBD1 (5 bases). There are 16 residues in the CDR3. The germline V gene encodes CDR1 LGHDT and CDR2 YNNKEL (reference sequence). Trimming stripped 0 bases from V and 0 bases from J, with 9 bases between. CDR3 nucleotides: TGTGCCAGCAGCCAAGATTGGGGCAACTCTGGAAACACCATATATTTT. Amino acids: CASSQDWGNSGNTIYF.

The chain combines TRBV30 with TRBJ1-5; no clear D. Germline V lookup: CDR1 GTSNPN, CDR2 SVGIG (reference sequence). The CDR3 extends over 13 amino acids. The V and J ends lost 5 bases and 4 bases respectively, with 12 bases between them. The CDR3: CAWSLRDNQPQHF. DNA for the CDR3: TGTGCCTGGTCCCTGAGAGATAATCAGCCCCAGCATTTT.

The chain recombines TRBV4-1 with TRBJ2-2, with D tentatively TRBD2 (5 bases). CDR3 length equals 15 residues. Between the trimmed V and J ends, which lost 7 bases and 1 base, there was a span of 13 bases. Per the germline V gene, CDR1 is MGHRA and CDR2 is YSYEKL. The CDR3 is CASKVAGGNTGELFF. The CDR3 DNA follows: TGCGCCAGCAAAGTCGCAGGAGGGAACACCGGGGAGCTGTTTTTT.

The chain links TRBV6-1 to TRBJ1-1, with TRBD1 matching 7 bases. Germline values: CDR1 MNHNS, CDR2 SASEGT. The V gene end was trimmed by 1 base and the J gene end by 6 bases; junction bases not matched to a gene: 8. The CDR3 consists of 15 residues. Here the CDR3 DNA reads TGTGCCAGCAGTGAAGTGGGACAGTCTAACGCTGAAGCTTTCTTT. Its translation is CASSEVGQSNAEAFF.

V usage is TRBV28 and J usage is TRBJ1-5, with 7 bases lining up with TRBD1. J was trimmed by 0 bases and V by 4 bases; bases with no gene match: 9. The CDR3 covers 17 residues. CDR1 is MDHEN and CDR2 is SYDVKM in the germline V gene. In nucleotides, the CDR3 is TGTGCCAGCAGTTCGCAGGACAGGCGGTATAGCAATCAGCCCCAGCATTTT. The encoded protein is CASSSQDRRYSNQPQHF.